This TCR beta chain originates from a study of blood T cell repertoires in COVID-19. Study-wide context: Two consecutive negative NP/OP PCR tests, clearance, or resolved symptoms defined Cohort 3 recovery.

Original analysis: Nucleated cell number was recorded as an estimate derived from reference gene primer amplification. The assay was immunoSEQ multiplex PCR, and TCRdb's table has in-frame clones only and misses some. Clone size and V and J calls were adopted from that table, with D and trimming inferred from the DNA. The repertoire holds roughly 340,000 clones, around 87% seen once, with 1.9% in the top ten. Assignment of participants to cohorts was predicated upon participant-reported clinical history. The CDR3 runs to 15 residues. Losses at the gene ends were 3 bases for V and 5 bases for J; bases not matched to a gene: 9. The germline V gene encodes CDR1 WSHSY and CDR2 SAAADI.

The sample comprised PBMCs or T cells enriched from blood (not recorded which). This TCR was recovered from a man aged 40-55 years in a cohort exposed to, infected with or recovered from COVID-19 (not recorded which). The V and J genes are TRBV10-2 and TRBJ2-7; TRBD2 matches at 8 bases. In DNA form, the CDR3 reads TGCGCCAGCAGTGAATTACGGGAGGGCCATAACGAGCAGTACTTC. The encoded protein is CASSELREGHNEQYF.